The 10 T cell receptor beta chains listed next were all sequenced from one sample in a study of CD8 T cells in ankylosing spondylitis. Study-level findings and limits: A motif in TCR beta, a set of about eight highly homologous variants, appeared characteristic of ankylosing spondylitis blood.

No antigens are known for them. TCRdb called the 5' RACE reads again in MiXCR, with one record for every CDR3 protein. The table includes a few hundred thousand distinct CDR3 sequences, about a sixth detected once. The material sequenced was blood, either unsorted or a sorted T cell fraction (not recorded which). These receptors all come from a male donor with ankylosing spondylitis.

This clonotype has more than one count but fewer than ten. This chain connects TRBV2 to TRBJ1-1, with unresolved D. The V end was cut by 3 bases, the J end by 4 bases, with 9 bases between. Germline CDR1 is SNHLY and CDR2 is FYNNEI. The CDR3 loop spans 13 amino acids. The CDR3 here is CASSEREGTEAFF. CDR3 sequence (DNA): TGTGCCAGCAGTGAGAGGGAGGGCACTGAAGCTTTCTTT.

The rearrangement uses TRBV2 and TRBJ2-2, with D unresolved. V was trimmed by 2 bases and J by 3 bases, leaving 4 bases between them. The germline gives CDR1 SNHLY, CDR2 FYNNEI. The CDR3 extends over 13 amino acids. The CDR3 here is CASSELYTGELFF. DNA of the CDR3: TGTGCCAGCAGTGAACTTTACACCGGGGAGCTGTTTTTT.

The J gene is TRBJ2-7, the V gene TRBV10-2, with TRBD1 matching over 10 bases. There are 14 residues in the CDR3. Germline CDR1 is WSHSY and CDR2 is SAAADI. Trimming at V came to 5 bases and at J to 2 bases, leaving 3 bases not matched to a gene. In nucleotides, the CDR3 is TGCGCCAGCAGTACCGGGACAGGGGCCTACGAGCAGTACTTC. Amino acids: CASSTGTGAYEQYF.

This clonotype was seen more than once but under ten times. The CDR3 DNA sequence: TGTGCCAGCAGTTTGGTTCCGGGACAGGCCTCATTTTTTTATAATTCACCCCTCCACTTT. Residues: CASSLVPGQASFFYNSPLHF. The chain employs TRBV28 and TRBJ1-6; TRBD1 matches at 8 bases. The CDR3 runs 20 residues. Trimming cost V 3 bases and J 4 bases; bases outside gene matches: 17. The germline V gene encodes CDR1 MDHEN and CDR2 SYDVKM.

The chain couples TRBV19 to TRBJ1-1; 7 bases match TRBD1. Germline CDR1 is LNHDA and CDR2 is SQIVND (reference sequence). The CDR3 totals 15 residues. The V and J ends lost 1 base and 7 bases, in that order; junction bases with no gene match: 9. CDR3 amino acids: CASSIVPGQSFEAFF. CDR3 DNA sequence: TGTGCCAGTAGTATAGTTCCGGGACAGAGCTTTGAAGCTTTCTTT.

This clonotype was seen more than once but under ten times. CDR3 nucleotide sequence: TGCAGTGCTAATGAGGGGGGAAGACCTACTGAAGCTTTCTTT. Its translation is CSANEGGRPTEAFF. The gene calls are TRBV20-1 and TRBJ1-1, with TRBD1 as a possible D gene (6 bases). Germline CDR1 is DFQATT and CDR2 is SNEGSKA (reference sequence). V lost 4 bases to trimming and J lost 5 bases, with 17 bases between them. The CDR3 runs to 14 residues.

This clonotype occurred a few times. This chain connects TRBV5-1 to TRBJ2-1, with a possible D match to TRBD2 (6 bases). The CDR3 is 15 amino acids. Germline values: CDR1 SGHRS, CDR2 YFSETQ. V was shortened by 4 bases and J by 4 bases, with 15 bases between the two germline ends. The CDR3 DNA is TGCGCCAGCAGCGGAGGGGAGTTCGGGTACAATGAGCAGTTCTTC. Protein product: CASSGGEFGYNEQFF.

J is TRBJ2-7 and V is TRBV11-2, with 8 nucleotides matching TRBD2. With 4 bases clipped from V and 7 bases from J, the junction kept 15 bases outside the gene matches. Germline loops: CDR1 SGHAT, CDR2 FQNNGV. The CDR3 loop spans 16 amino acids. Here the CDR3 reads CASSSTLAAGEGEQYF. CDR3 coding DNA: TGTGCCAGCAGCTCGACCCTCGCAGCGGGAGAGGGGGAGCAGTACTTC. The entire variable domain, with the rest obtained from reference TRBV11-2 and TRBJ2-7, is as follows: EAGVAQSPRYKIIEKRQSVAFWCNPISGHATLYWYQQILGQGPKLLIQFQNNGVVDDSQLPKDRFSAERLKGVDSTLKIQPAKLEDSAVYLCASSSTLAAGEGEQYFGPGTRLTVT.

The chain employs TRBV28 and TRBJ2-7, with D perhaps TRBD1 (5 bases). CDR1 is MDHEN and CDR2 is SYDVKM in the germline V gene. The V end was cut by 6 bases, the J end by 0 bases, with 6 bases between. The length of the CDR3 is 12 residues. The chain's CDR3 is CASSGHSYEQYF. Here the CDR3 DNA reads TGTGCCAGCAGCGGACACTCCTACGAGCAGTACTTC.

The rearrangement links TRBV5-8 to TRBJ1-1; D is uncertain. Deletions cut 2 bases from V and 0 bases from J, with 8 bases between. Germline values: CDR1 SGHTS, CDR2 YDEGEE. This CDR3 contains 14 residues. The CDR3 region is CASSLVGLNTEAFF. CDR3 in DNA: TGTGCCAGCAGCTTAGTAGGGCTGAACACTGAAGCTTTCTTT.